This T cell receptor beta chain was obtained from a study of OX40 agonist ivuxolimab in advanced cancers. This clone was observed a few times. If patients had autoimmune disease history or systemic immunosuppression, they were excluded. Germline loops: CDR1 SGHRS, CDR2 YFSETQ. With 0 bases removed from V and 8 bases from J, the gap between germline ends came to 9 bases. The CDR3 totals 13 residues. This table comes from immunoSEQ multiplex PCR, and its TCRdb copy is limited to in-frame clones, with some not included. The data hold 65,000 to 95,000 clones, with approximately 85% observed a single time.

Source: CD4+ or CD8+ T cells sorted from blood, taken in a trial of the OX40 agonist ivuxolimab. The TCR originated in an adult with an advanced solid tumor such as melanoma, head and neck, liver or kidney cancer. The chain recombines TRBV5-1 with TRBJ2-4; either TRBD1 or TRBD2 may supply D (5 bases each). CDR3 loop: CASSLGRGDIQYF. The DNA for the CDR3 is TGCGCCAGCAGCTTGGGTAGGGGAGACATTCAGTACTTC.